A single T cell receptor beta chain is shown here with its context. V trimming: 4 bases; J trimming: 0 bases; junction bases outside the gene matches: 8. Germline-derived CDR1 and CDR2 are SQVTM and ANQGSEA. This CDR3 spans 16 amino acids. Produced via immunoSEQ multiplex PCR; TCRdb's table is partial and in-frame only. The sample carries about 490,000 clones, more than 65% recorded once. The entry originates in a study of shared clonotypes between healthy human individuals. Material for sequencing was PBMCs. The receptor was isolated from a woman in her thirties or forties in good health. Some clones in this sample may be carry-over from other donors' samples. The chain carries TRBV29-1 and TRBJ2-1; 8 nucleotides line up with TRBD2. CDR3 bases: TGCAGCGTTGCGGGCGGGAGGACTAACTCCTACAATGAGCAGTTCTTC. It encodes CSVAGGRTNSYNEQFF.